Sequencing of this TCR beta chain was carried out in a study of T cells in Graves' hyperthyroidism and ophthalmopathy. Study-wide background: Peripheral blood was secured at the point of initial diagnosis, before any treatment.

Trimming took 1 base from V and 3 from J, leaving 15 bases between them. Germline loops: CDR1 LGHNA, CDR2 YNFKEQ. The length of the CDR3 is 17 residues. The investigators amplified TCR beta CDR3 regions from RNA transcripts. First-round RT-PCR of the TCR CDR3 relied on the HTBI primer set. One entry per CDR3 protein results from TCRdb running MiXCR on the multiplex PCR reads. There are roughly 700,000 distinct CDR3 sequences in the sample; 14% occur only once, and more than 8.5% lies in the top ten. This clonotype turned up a few times. The sequenced material came from blood. The chain recombines TRBV4-2 with TRBJ1-4; no definite D call. This clonotype was obtained from a young woman with Graves' hyperthyroidism. The CDR3 DNA is TGTGCCAGCAGCCAAGTCTCGACCCCGGGTTCTAATGAAAAACTGTTTTTT. It yields the protein CASSQVSTPGSNEKLFF.